Detailed here is one T cell receptor beta chain. Antigen unknown. The data were taken from a study of Ad26.COV2.S vaccination and SARS-CoV-2 variants. Study as a whole: Doses of Ad26.COV2.S were injected into muscle once or twice, 56 days apart. Study results and limitations: After vaccination, reports described spike-specific CD8+ and CD4+ T cell responses as showing substantial breadth. Vaccinees showed greater spike-specific TCR breadth than placebo recipients.

Libraries were prepared by immunoSEQ multiplex PCR; TCRdb keeps only in-frame clonotypes and omits some of them. Of roughly 270,000 clones listed, 80% to 90% are singletons. Treatment noted: roughly 18 received Ad26.COV2.S at low or high dose, single or two shots; about 5 received placebo; per-sample allocation not given. Vaccine and placebo recipients were sampled on day 63 after the first injection. The length of the CDR3 is 15 residues. The ends were cut back, 1 base at V and 5 bases at J, with 14 bases in the middle. Per germline, CDR1 SNHLY and CDR2 FYNNEI. The sample consisted of peripheral blood, taken in a trial of Ad26.COV2.S vaccine versus placebo. This TCR derives from a person between 18 and 65 years old who received the Ad26.COV2.S COVID-19 vaccine or a placebo. The rearrangement joins TRBV2 to TRBJ1-1; tentative D call: TRBD1 (6 bases). DNA for the CDR3: TGTGCCAGCAGTGAAGTCAGGGGAGGGAGTACTGAAGCTTTCTTT. This codes for CASSEVRGGSTEAFF.